These T cell receptor beta chains were read from a single sample in a study of T cell repertoires in cytomegalovirus infection. TCRdb ran MiXCR on the reads and lists one entry per CDR3 protein. Of about 180,000 distinct CDR3 sequences listed, 20% to 25% are singletons. Antigen specificity for these receptors is unknown. The sequencing used CD8+ T cells from cultured PBMCs, collected from culture after CMV antigen stimulation. The receptor source for this set is a human donor in good health (CMV status not recorded). Some clones in this sample may be carry-over from other donors' samples. Each CDR3 is given with its conserved first and last residue. A clone size is listed for some rows: how often the clone was seen (once, few, many), or a class if it is expanded.

cdr3_aa	j_call	clone_size	v_call
CASSFGVRTGDEKLFF	TRBJ1-4	few	TRBV6-5
CASSMAGTYQETQYF	TRBJ2-5	many	TRBV9
CASSFTGGLGEAFF	TRBJ1-1	.	TRBV12-3/TRBV12-4
CASSPGTLSNQPQHF	TRBJ1-5	.	TRBV11-1
CASSLDRGYGQPQHF	TRBJ1-5	many	TRBV6-2/TRBV6-3
CAISESWRRAGDTQYF	TRBJ2-3	few	TRBV10-3
CASSLGEKKPQHF	TRBJ1-5	few	TRBV7-2
CASSLSRELAKNIQYF	TRBJ2-4	few	TRBV27
CASSGTGEGNQPQHF	TRBJ1-5	.	TRBV6-2/TRBV6-3
CASSLGRGRANEQFF	TRBJ2-1	once	TRBV7-7